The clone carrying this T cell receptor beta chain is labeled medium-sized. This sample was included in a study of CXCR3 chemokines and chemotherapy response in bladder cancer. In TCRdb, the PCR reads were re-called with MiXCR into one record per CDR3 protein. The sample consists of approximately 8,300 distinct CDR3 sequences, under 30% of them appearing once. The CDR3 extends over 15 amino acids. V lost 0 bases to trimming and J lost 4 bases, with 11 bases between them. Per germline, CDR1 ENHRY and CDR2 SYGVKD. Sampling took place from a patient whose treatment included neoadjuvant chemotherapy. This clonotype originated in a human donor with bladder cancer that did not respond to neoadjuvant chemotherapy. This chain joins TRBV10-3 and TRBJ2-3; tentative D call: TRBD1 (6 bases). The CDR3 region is CAISESGGWADTQYF. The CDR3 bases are TGTGCCATCAGTGAGTCAGGGGGTTGGGCAGATACGCAGTATTTT.